This entry features one TCR beta chain sequence. The antigen remains unidentified. The data are from a study of T cell responses to AZD1222 COVID-19 vaccine. Generated by immunoSEQ multiplex PCR, the TCRdb table keeps only in-frame clones and is missing some. This table holds some 150,000 clones, 80% to 95% found once. Study-wide results and limits: Epitopes outside B.1.351 and B.1.1.7 mutated regions reportedly drew nearly half of spike TCRs.

This CDR3 is built from 14 residues. The germline V gene has CDR1 LGHDT and CDR2 YNNKEL (reference sequence). V lost 5 bases to trimming and J lost 6 bases; unmatched junction nucleotides: 6. The clonotype was recovered from an adult in good health. The chain recombines TRBV3-1 (or the pseudogene TRBV3-2) with TRBJ1-5; 8 bases match TRBD1. The sample in question was peripheral blood, obtained on day 0 of MenACWY control vaccination. CDR3 nucleotides: TGTGCCAGCAGCACCGGACAGGGAGGTCAGCCCCAGCATTTT. It specifies CASSTGQGGQPQHF.